This T cell receptor (beta chain) was obtained from a study of CD8 T cells in ankylosing spondylitis (dated by TCRdb to about 2017). Background on the whole study: The study profiled T cell receptor beta repertoires in healthy donors and ankylosing spondylitis patients to find disease-linked TCR variants. Samples of peripheral blood were taken, and for ankylosing spondylitis patients, synovial fluid was collected as well. The whole study cohort included 90 to 120 healthy donors and around 24 ankylosing spondylitis patients.

Sequencing was performed on an Illumina HiSeq 2500. Quantitative 5'-RACE with molecular barcodes was the method used to prepare the TCR beta libraries. The original pipeline was this. A new computational method based on a probabilistic model of VDJ rearrangement was used to identify disease-linked TCR variants. TCRdb itself trimmed the public reads at Q25 with fastp, ran MiXCR and retained productive beta chains. CDR3 protein sequences are deduplicated, and each keeps its most common genes and DNA. Here the V and J calls rest on TCRdb's processing, not on the authors' analysis. Present in this sample are under 450,000 distinct CDR3 sequences, 17% of which were seen just once. The top ten clones comprise over 1% of the sample. Overall results and qualifications from the work: The disease-linked clones had a CD8+ phenotype and were found at relatively low frequencies in peripheral blood. Blood from ankylosing spondylitis patients appeared to be characterized by a TCR beta motif made up of several highly homologous amino acid variants. Some motif variants were previously reported in synovial fluid and blood of reactive arthritis patients, suggesting common disease-initiation mechanisms. Significant enrichment of the disease-linked clones was reported in matched synovial fluid samples from ankylosing spondylitis patients.

A note on this clonotype: No antigen is known for it. Qualities for individual bases were not recorded, and no much larger clone is one base off.

The CDR3 spans 19 residues, from the cysteine through the phenylalanine. Just CDR3 DNA is preserved here, 57 bases in frame from base 1. The germline V gene (reference sequence) specifies MNHEY as CDR1 and SMNVEV as CDR2. Relative to germline, V is missing 4 bases and J is missing 1 base, with 15 bases of the junction outside any gene match. This receptor was taken from a male donor with ankylosing spondylitis. The sequenced sample was blood, either unsorted or a sorted T cell fraction (not recorded which). Recombination linked TRBV27 to TRBJ2-7; TRBD2 agrees with 11 junctional bases. Here the CDR3 is given as CASSYKTGQRLAGSYEQYF. The base sequence is TGTGCCAGCAGTTATAAAACAGGACAGAGACTAGCGGGGTCCTACGAGCAGTACTTC.